Below, 6 T cell receptor beta chains from the same sample are listed, as sequenced in a study of CD8+ T cells in alopecia areata (dated by TCRdb to 2017 to 2018). Library preparation employed the immunoSEQ multiplex PCR assay. RNA was extracted from all samples and reverse transcribed into cDNA as template for TCR sequencing. Drawn from immuneACCESS, this table holds only the in-frame rearrangements with V and J called that TCRdb kept. Clones are partly lost; checked studies trace under half to an unresolved V gene and leave the rest unexplained. This sample is represented by more than 75,000 clones; roughly two fifths of them were singletons. Approximately 1.2% of the sample goes to the ten largest clones. Sequenced: CD4+ T cells sorted from blood. The receptors derive from a human donor with alopecia areata.

This clone was seen repeatedly, ten times or more. The V call is TRBV7-2, the J call TRBJ2-1; D is unresolved. With 4 bases removed from V and 2 bases from J, the gap between germline ends came to 12 bases. The CDR3 is made up of 15 amino acids. Germline loops: CDR1 SGHTA, CDR2 FQGNSA. The chain's CDR3 is CASSSHSSPYNEQFF. The CDR3 DNA reads as TGTGCCAGCAGCTCCCACTCCAGCCCCTACAATGAGCAGTTCTTC.

This clone showed up just a few times. The chain employs TRBV18 and TRBJ2-7; maybe TRBD2 (6 bases). The V end lost 0 bases, the J end lost 7 bases, and 10 bases lay between the germline ends. Germline CDR1 and CDR2: KGHSH and LQKENI. The CDR3 is 13 residues long. CDR3 protein: CASSPPGLAEQYF. CDR3 coding DNA: TGTGCCAGCTCACCACCGGGCCTAGCGGAGCAGTACTTC.

This chain connects TRBV30 to TRBJ1-4, with D unclear. This CDR3 comprises 11 residues. V lost 5 bases and J 8 bases, leaving 9 bases between the germline ends. Germline V gene sequence: CDR1 GTSNPN, CDR2 SVGIG (reference sequence). The CDR3 region has the DNA TGTGCCTGGCAGACTGGCGAAAAACTGTTTTTT. Its translation is CAWQTGEKLFF.

The V and J genes are TRBV14 and TRBJ1-2; maybe TRBD1 (6 bases). Trimming took 0 bases from V and 5 from J, leaving 16 bases between them. The CDR3 sequence is 16 residues long. The germline V gene encodes CDR1 SGHDN and CDR2 FVKESK. The CDR3 coding sequence is TGTGCCAGCAGCCAAGAACTTGCAGGGGACTATTATGGCTACACCTTC. It specifies CASSQELAGDYYGYTF.

A few counts support this clone. This chain uses TRBV29-1 with TRBJ1-2, with 8 bases aligning to TRBD1. The junction had 11 bases not matched to a gene; V was cut back by 7 bases and J by 4 bases. In germline, CDR1 is SQVTM, CDR2 ANQGSEA. The CDR3 consists of 14 residues. This chain's CDR3 is CSAIQQGGAYGYTF. The CDR3 nucleotides read TGCAGCGCTATCCAACAGGGGGGGGCCTATGGCTACACCTTC.

The chain has TRBV2 and TRBJ2-5; 8 bases match TRBD2. Germline values: CDR1 SNHLY, CDR2 FYNNEI. The CDR3 contains 16 residues. V lost 4 bases to trimming and J lost 0 bases; unmatched junction nucleotides: 7. CDR3 coding DNA: TGTGCCAGCAGTGTTTATAGCGGGGCAAACCAAGAGACCCAGTACTTC. Its translation is CASSVYSGANQETQYF.